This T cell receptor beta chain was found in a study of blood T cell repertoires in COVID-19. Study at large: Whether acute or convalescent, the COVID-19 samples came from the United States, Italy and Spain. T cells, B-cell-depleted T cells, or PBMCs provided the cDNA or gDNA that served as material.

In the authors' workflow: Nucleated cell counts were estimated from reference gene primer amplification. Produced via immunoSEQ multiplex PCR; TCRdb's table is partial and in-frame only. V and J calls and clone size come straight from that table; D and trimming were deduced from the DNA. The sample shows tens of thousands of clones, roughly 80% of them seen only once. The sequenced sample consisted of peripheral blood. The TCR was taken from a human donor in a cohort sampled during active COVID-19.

DNA of the CDR3: TGTGCCAGCAGCGTAGCCCTCTACAATGAGCAGTTCTTC. It encodes CASSVALYNEQFF. The genes are TRBV9 and TRBJ2-1; D call uncertain. The ends were cut back, 0 bases at V and 3 bases at J, with 4 bases in the middle. The CDR3 runs to 13 residues. CDR1 SGDLS and CDR2 YYNGEE come from the germline V gene.